These T cell receptor beta chains were read from a single sample in a study of human T cells and chemical hapten exposure. MiXCR, applied by TCRdb to the RACE reads, yields one record per CDR3 protein. The sample consists of roughly 100,000 distinct CDR3 sequences, around 12% of them appearing once. The sequences come from whole blood, collected in connection with sensitization to the hapten diphenylcyclopropenone (DPC). Source of these receptors: a woman between 45 and 60 years old with alopecia areata. Some clones in this sample may be carry-over from other donors' samples. CDR3s include the opening cysteine and the closing phenylalanine or tryptophan. The D gene is left open where the match is weak. Size is omitted from some rows. Given values are once, few, many or a class for expanded clones.

>many|TRBJ2-3|.|TRBV4-2
CASSTSRLSMGTDTQYF
TGTGCCAGCAGCACCTCAAGGCTTAGTATGGGCACAGATACGCAGTATTTT
>many|TRBJ1-5|.|TRBV28
CASIPSGGGQPQHF
TGTGCCAGCATTCCCTCGGGGGGTGGGCAGCCCCAGCATTTT
>few|TRBJ2-3|.|TRBV29-1
CSVAREIEGDTQYF
TGCAGCGTGGCACGGGAGATTGAGGGGGATACGCAGTATTTT
>few|TRBJ1-6|TRBD1|TRBV6-6
CASSKGQEYIPLHF
TGTGCCAGCAGCAAGGGACAGGAGTACATTCCCCTCCACTTT
>many|TRBJ1-5|.|TRBV28
CASSLPGPGSQPQHF
TGTGCCAGCAGTTTACCAGGGCCTGGAAGTCAGCCCCAGCATTTT
>.|TRBJ2-7|.|TRBV5-1
CASSLQAGNEQYF
TGCGCCAGCAGCTTGCAGGCAGGTAACGAGCAGTACTTC
>.|TRBJ2-5|.|TRBV5-1
CASIPLPGGRETQYF
TGCGCCAGCATCCCCCTCCCAGGCGGAAGAGAGACCCAGTACTTC
>few|TRBJ2-2|TRBD2|TRBV11-2
CASSVAGGLTGELFF
TGTGCCAGCAGCGTAGCGGGGGGGCTCACCGGGGAGCTGTTTTTT
>few|TRBJ2-7|.|TRBV20-1
CSATRPANYEQYF
TGCAGTGCTACTCGGCCAGCGAACTACGAGCAGTACTTC
>many|TRBJ2-3|TRBD2|TRBV28
CASSPKPPQTSRSTDTQYF
TGTGCCAGCAGTCCAAAACCTCCCCAGACTAGCAGAAGCACAGATACGCAGTATTTT
>.|TRBJ1-3|TRBD1|TRBV12-3/TRBV12-4
CASADPHRGTGNTIYF
TGTGCCAGCGCTGACCCCCACAGGGGAACGGGAAACACCATATATTTT
>.|TRBJ2-7|.|TRBV7-9
CASSLTPGDHYEQYF
TGTGCCAGCAGCTTAACGCCAGGGGATCACTACGAGCAGTACTTC
>.|TRBJ2-3|.|TRBV7-2
CASSFLSMSDTQYF
TGTGCCAGCAGCTTCCTCTCTATGTCAGATACGCAGTATTTT
>.|TRBJ2-3|.|TRBV6-2/TRBV6-3
CASSYFQGKIRDTQYF
TGTGCCAGCAGTTACTTCCAGGGAAAAATAAGAGATACGCAGTATTTT
>.|TRBJ2-7|TRBD1|TRBV3-1
CASGMTGSAAYEQYF
TGTGCCAGCGGGATGACAGGGTCGGCGGCCTACGAGCAGTACTTC
>.|TRBJ2-5|.|TRBV20-1
CSARGQGETQYF
TGCAGTGCTAGGGGGCAGGGGGAGACCCAGTACTTC
>.|TRBJ2-7|TRBD2|TRBV5-1
CASSSSGSSYEQYF
TGCGCCAGCAGCAGTAGCGGGAGCTCCTACGAGCAGTACTTC
>.|TRBJ2-1|.|TRBV20-1
CSAFSGLGYNEQFF
TGCAGTGCTTTCTCGGGCCTGGGTTACAATGAGCAGTTCTTC
>.|TRBJ1-5|TRBD1|TRBV2
CASREDRGGQPQHF
TGTGCCAGCAGGGAGGACAGGGGAGGGCAGCCCCAGCATTTT
>.|TRBJ2-2|.|TRBV18
CASSSRRADTGELFF
TGTGCCAGCTCATCTCGACGGGCGGACACCGGGGAGCTGTTTTTT
>.|TRBJ2-2|.|TRBV28
CASVQGNTGELFF
TGTGCCAGCGTGCAGGGGAACACCGGGGAGCTGTTTTTT
>few|TRBJ1-5|.|TRBV28
CASGTGYQPQHF
TGTGCCAGCGGAACAGGGTATCAGCCCCAGCATTTT
>few|TRBJ2-5|TRBD1|TRBV7-9
CASSASTGTGKETQYF
TGTGCCAGCAGCGCTTCGACCGGGACAGGGAAAGAGACCCAGTACTTC
>.|TRBJ1-1|TRBD1|TRBV7-2
CASSRMTGVTEAFF
TGTGCCAGCAGCCGTATGACAGGGGTTACTGAAGCTTTCTTT
>.|TRBJ1-2|.|TRBV27
CASTLAAGSGGYTF
TGTGCCAGCACCCTGGCGGCGGGTTCCGGTGGCTACACCTTC
>.|TRBJ1-2|.|TRBV11-2
CASSSPRTSNYGYTF
TGTGCCAGCAGCTCACCCCGGACGAGTAACTATGGCTACACCTTC
>few|TRBJ1-6|.|TRBV3-1
CASSRRGGNSPLHF
TGTGCCAGCAGCCGACGGGGGGGTAATTCACCCCTCCACTTT
>.|TRBJ2-7|.|TRBV6-5
CASSYSIGQGSTYEQYF
TGTGCCAGCAGTTACTCCATTGGGCAGGGGAGTACCTACGAGCAGTACTTC
>few|TRBJ1-1|.|TRBV28
CASSPPARNTEAFF
TGTGCCAGCAGTCCCCCCGCGCGGAACACTGAAGCTTTCTTT
>.|TRBJ1-2|.|TRBV7-9
CASTYTGKNDYTF
TGTGCCAGCACATACACAGGGAAGAATGACTACACCTTC
>few|TRBJ2-7|TRBD2|TRBV20-1
CSGRSGGSRYEQYF
TGCAGTGGCCGATCCGGGGGGTCTAGGTACGAGCAGTACTTC
>.|TRBJ2-1|.|TRBV2
CASAVGPYNEQFF
TGTGCCAGCGCTGTAGGGCCTTACAATGAGCAGTTCTTC
>many|TRBJ1-5|.|TRBV7-2
CASSLEPNQPQHF
TGTGCCAGCAGCTTAGAACCCAATCAGCCCCAGCATTTT
>many|TRBJ1-6|TRBD1|TRBV20-1
CSARGETGTVNSPLHF
TGCAGTGCTAGAGGAGAGACAGGGACGGTGAATTCACCCCTCCACTTT
>.|TRBJ2-3|.|TRBV7-2
CASSFKISLYSTDTQYF
TGTGCCAGCAGCTTTAAGATAAGTTTATACAGCACAGATACGCAGTATTTT
>few|TRBJ1-5|TRBD1|TRBV12-3/TRBV12-4
CASSFSDRATVGNQPQHF
TGTGCCAGCAGTTTTTCGGACAGGGCGACGGTGGGCAATCAGCCCCAGCATTTT
>few|TRBJ1-6|.|TRBV12-3/TRBV12-4
CASSLGRLGGNSPLHF
TGTGCCAGCAGTTTAGGGCGACTAGGGGGTAATTCACCCCTCCACTTT
>.|TRBJ2-5|.|TRBV6-2/TRBV6-3
CASSFAGKETQYF
TGTGCCAGCAGTTTTGCGGGGAAAGAGACCCAGTACTTC
>.|TRBJ2-1|.|TRBV2
CASSVHNEQFF
TGTGCCAGCAGTGTGCATAATGAGCAGTTCTTC
>many|TRBJ2-5|.|TRBV20-1
CSANPTSSGTQYF
TGCAGTGCCAACCCGACATCGTCGGGGACCCAGTACTTC
>.|TRBJ2-2|TRBD2|TRBV6-6
CASINTHAGDGELFF
TGTGCCAGCATTAATACCCACGCGGGGGACGGGGAGCTGTTTTTT
>few|TRBJ1-2|.|TRBV28
CASSFVQQSYGYTF
TGTGCCAGCAGTTTCGTACAGCAGAGTTATGGCTACACCTTC
>few|TRBJ2-3|.|TRBV24-1
CATSDRRPSDTDTQYF
TGTGCCACCAGTGATCGTCGGCCCAGCGACACAGATACGCAGTATTTT
>few|TRBJ2-1|.|TRBV6-1
CASSGPGGYYNEQFF
TGTGCCAGCAGCGGACCTGGGGGATACTACAATGAGCAGTTCTTC
>few|TRBJ1-6|.|TRBV11-2
CASSFTLGGYYNSPLHF
TGTGCCAGCAGCTTCACCCTAGGCGGTTACTATAATTCACCCCTCCACTTT
>.|TRBJ1-3|.|TRBV27
CASSLGGLGNTIYF
TGTGCCAGCAGTTTGGGGGGGCTTGGAAACACCATATATTTT
>many|TRBJ2-7|TRBD2|TRBV5-4
CASSPGTSGYEQYF
TGTGCCAGCAGCCCCGGGACTAGCGGCTACGAGCAGTACTTC
>many|TRBJ2-7|TRBD1|TRBV18
CASSYRNPTGGRDEQYF
TGTGCCAGCTCTTACCGGAACCCGACAGGGGGACGAGACGAGCAGTACTTC
>few|TRBJ1-4|.|TRBV18
CASSRDLDEKLFF
TGTGCCAGCTCCCGGGACTTGGATGAAAAACTGTTTTTT
>many|TRBJ2-3|.|TRBV11-3
CASSASPGTQYF
TGTGCCAGCAGTGCCAGTCCGGGTACGCAGTATTTT
>few|TRBJ2-7|.|TRBV20-1
CSARDARYSYEQYF
TGCAGTGCTAGAGACGCCAGGTACTCCTACGAGCAGTACTTC
>few|TRBJ1-4|.|TRBV5-5
CASSLGGGVTTNEKLFF
TGTGCCAGCAGCTTGGGCGGAGGAGTTACAACTAATGAAAAACTGTTTTTT
>.|TRBJ1-1|.|TRBV29-1
CSGKRGEGNTEAFF
TGCAGCGGCAAGAGGGGCGAGGGGAACACTGAAGCTTTCTTT
>few|TRBJ2-5|TRBD1|TRBV5-1
CASSLGDRVYRQETQYF
TGCGCCAGCAGCTTGGGTGACAGGGTTTACCGCCAAGAGACCCAGTACTTC
>few|TRBJ2-7|.|TRBV28
CASTASRAGPYEQYF
TGTGCCAGCACCGCCTCGAGGGCAGGCCCCTACGAGCAGTACTTC
>.|TRBJ1-1|TRBD1|TRBV7-2
CASSLIQGAVGTEAFF
TGTGCCAGCAGCTTAATTCAGGGGGCGGTCGGCACTGAAGCTTTCTTT
>.|TRBJ2-5|.|TRBV28
CASSLAPHQYF
TGTGCCAGCAGTTTAGCACCTCACCAGTACTTC
>many|TRBJ2-5|.|TRBV29-1
CSAKEETQYF
TGCAGCGCTAAGGAGGAGACCCAGTACTTC